Following are 27 T cell receptor beta chains from one sample sequenced in a study of blood T cells in healthy people across ages. Sample-barcoded 5' priming and a J-beta primer mix drove a second PCR of roughly 7 to 11 cycles. TCRdb re-derived calls from the 5' RACE reads in MiXCR, one entry per CDR3 protein. This sample has 1.5 million to 2 million distinct CDR3 sequences; around half occur once, and the top ten carry roughly 2.1%. The material sequenced was blood. These receptors were taken from a woman aged 40 to 49 in good health.

The genes are TRBV7-2 and TRBJ2-1, with TRBD2 matching over 7 bases. The ends lost 5 bases at V and 15 bases at J; junction bases unmatched: 10. This CDR3 region has 12 residues. Germline V gene sequence: CDR1 SGHTA, CDR2 FQGNSA. CDR3 DNA sequence: TGTGCCAGCAGCCCCGGACTAGTCGCGGTGTTCTTC. This gives the protein CASSPGLVAVFF.

The chain combines TRBV6-5 with TRBJ2-7, with 8 bases fitting TRBD1. The CDR3 is 16 amino acids. Trimming cost V 0 bases and J 7 bases; bases outside gene matches: 11. Germline V gene data show CDR1 as MNHEY and CDR2 as SVGAGI. The CDR3 loop reads CASSYSGQGARREQYF. As DNA, the CDR3 is TGTGCCAGCAGTTACTCAGGGCAGGGGGCGCGTCGGGAGCAGTACTTC.

In regard to this clonotype: A single base separates this from a much larger clone, so it may be a read error. CDR3 in DNA: TGTGCCAGCAGTGTACCAGATACGCAGTATTTT. Amino acids: CASSVPDTQYF. The chain combines TRBV2 with TRBJ2-3; D ambiguous. The V end was cut by 4 bases, the J end by 4 bases, with 3 bases between. The CDR3 runs 11 residues. CDR1 is SNHLY, CDR2 FYNNEI, per germline.

V is TRBV7-2 and J is TRBJ2-7, with a possible D match to TRBD1 (7 bases). Germline assignment: CDR1 SGHTA and CDR2 FQGNSA. The CDR3 totals 13 residues. The V gene lost 8 bases and the J gene lost 4 bases, with 15 bases spanning the gap. DNA of the CDR3: TGTGCCAGCTGGGGGGACAGTACATACGAGCAGTACTTC. Its protein product is CASWGDSTYEQYF.

This clonotype turned up a few times. V usage is TRBV27 and J usage is TRBJ1-6; 7 bases line up with TRBD1. V trimming: 5 bases; J trimming: 4 bases; junction bases outside the gene matches: 5. Germline CDR1 is MNHEY and CDR2 is SMNVEV (reference sequence). The CDR3 contains 15 residues. Written as DNA, the CDR3 is TGTGCCAGCAGTCCTCCGGGACAGTATAATTCACCCCTCCACTTT. It is translated as CASSPPGQYNSPLHF.

V gene TRBV12-3 or TRBV12-4 combines with J gene TRBJ1-4; D may be TRBD1 (5 bases). CDR3 length: 13 residues. The V gene lost 5 bases and the J gene lost 10 bases, with 14 bases spanning the gap. CDR3 sequence (DNA): TGTGCCAGCAGTCAGGGACGGCTGGGAAAACTGTTTTTT. Translation gives CASSQGRLGKLFF.

This clonotype was counted a few times. V and J are TRBV11-1 and TRBJ2-3, with TRBD1 matching over 7 bases. The CDR3 has 17 amino acids. In germline, CDR1 is SGHAT, CDR2 FQDESV (reference sequence). Unmatched junction bases numbered 11, after V lost 3 bases and J lost 2 bases. This CDR3 is CASSFSWTGGNTDTQYF. In nucleotides, the CDR3 is TGTGCCAGCAGCTTCAGTTGGACAGGTGGGAACACAGATACGCAGTATTTT.

A remark on this clonotype: At one end, the junction sequence differs from germline, possibly due to a read error. The chain joins TRBV15 to TRBJ2-4; D is possibly TRBD1 or TRBD2 (5 bases each). The length of the CDR3 is 14 residues. The germline V gene has CDR1 LNHNV and CDR2 YYDKDF (reference sequence). CDR3 in amino acids: CATTGRGAKNSQYF. The CDR3 region has the DNA TGTGCCACCACGGGAAGGGGAGCCAAAAACAGTCAGTACTTC.

A few counts support this clonotype. This chain links TRBV12-3 or TRBV12-4 with TRBJ1-1; the D gene is possibly TRBD1 (5 bases). The length of the CDR3 is 11 residues. V was pared by 5 bases and J by 11 bases, with 12 bases between. The CDR3 nucleotides read TGTGCCAGCAGTCCGGGACGGGGCGCTTTCTTT. Its translation is CASSPGRGAFF.

The CDR3 bases are TGTGCCAGCAGTACTACCGGGACAGTCAATCAGCCCCAGCATTTT. Translating it yields CASSTTGTVNQPQHF. The chain uses TRBV12-3 or TRBV12-4 and TRBJ1-5; the match to TRBD1 covers 7 bases. Losses at the gene ends were 5 bases for V and 3 bases for J; bases not matched to a gene: 7. The CDR3 is 15 amino acids.

V usage is TRBV25-1 and J usage is TRBJ1-1; 8 bases align to TRBD1. Losses at the gene ends were 3 bases for V and 6 bases for J; bases not matched to a gene: 12. This CDR3 has 16 amino acids. Looked up from germline, CDR1 is MGHDK and CDR2 is SYGVNS. CDR3: CASSDGDRSLPPEAFF. In nucleotides, the CDR3 is TGTGCCAGCAGTGACGGGGACAGGTCCCTCCCGCCTGAAGCTTTCTTT.

For this clonotype: The junction shows a germline mismatch at one end, possibly a read error. V usage is TRBV27 and J usage is TRBJ2-1; D is perhaps TRBD1 (5 bases). The germline CDR1 and CDR2 sequences are MNHEY and SMNVEV (reference sequence). This CDR3 spans 16 amino acids. In nucleotides, the CDR3 is TGTACCAGCAGTTTAAAACAGGCAGAAGTATACAATGAGCAGTTCTTC. Its translation is CTSSLKQAEVYNEQFF.

The chain links TRBV12-3 or TRBV12-4 to TRBJ2-6; D is possibly TRBD1 or TRBD2 (5 bases each). Trimming pared 1 base from V and 0 bases from J, leaving 13 bases between. CDR3 length: 18 amino acids. This CDR3 reads CASSLVGDVSSGANVLTF. The CDR3 coding sequence is TGTGCCAGCAGTTTAGTTGGGGACGTAAGCTCTGGGGCCAACGTCCTGACTTTC.

This clonotype was seen only a few times. The junction departs from the called germline gene at one end, perhaps through a read error. The chain employs TRBV11-2 and TRBJ2-3; D remains ambiguous. The length of the CDR3 is 13 residues. CDR1 and CDR2 from the germline V gene are SGHAT and FQNNGV. Written as DNA, the CDR3 is TGTGCTAGCAGACCCGACCCCACAGATACGCAGTATTTT. Its protein is CASRPDPTDTQYF.

This clonotype showed up just once. The chain employs TRBV5-1 and TRBJ2-6; D is ambiguous. The CDR3 is made up of 14 amino acids. Trimming removed 4 bases at V and 3 bases at J, with 8 bases between. Germline CDR1 SGHRS, CDR2 YFSETQ. DNA for the CDR3: TGCGCCAGCAGCCCCTTCAATGGGGCCAACGTCCTGACTTTC. Translation: CASSPFNGANVLTF.

In regard to this clonotype: Its ends do not fully match the called genes, so a read error is possible. The chain has TRBV7-2 and TRBJ2-5, with TRBD2 matching 14 bases. Germline CDR1 and CDR2: SGHTA and FQGNSA. This CDR3 is 21 amino acids long. The CDR3 sequence: CASSLRPRTSGGKPYQETQYF. The CDR3, as DNA: TGCGCCAGCAGCTTACGCCCGAGGACTAGCGGGGGGAAACCGTACCAAGAGACCCAGTACTTC.

DNA of the CDR3: TGTGCCAGCAGCCCCGGGACAGGGGGTGGCTACAATGAGCAGTTCTTC. It encodes CASSPGTGGGYNEQFF. The chain combines TRBV7-2 with TRBJ2-1, with 11 bases aligning to TRBD1. In germline, CDR1 is SGHTA, CDR2 FQGNSA. This CDR3 has 16 amino acids. V shed 5 bases and J 3 bases; nucleotides not matched to a gene: 6.

V is TRBV4-3 and J is TRBJ1-6; 9 bases match TRBD1. Trimming took 2 bases from V and 9 from J; bases not matched to a gene: 5. The germline V gene has CDR1 LGHNA and CDR2 YSLEER. This CDR3 has 15 amino acids. CDR3 nucleotide sequence: TGCGCCAGCAGCCAAACCGGGACAGGGATTTCACCCCTCCACTTT. Translation gives CASSQTGTGISPLHF.

The gene calls are TRBV5-5 and TRBJ2-5, with D perhaps matching TRBD2 (5 bases). In germline, CDR1 is SGHKS, CDR2 YYEKEE (reference sequence). Trimming removed 4 bases at V and 1 base at J, with 11 bases between. The CDR3 spans 14 residues. The CDR3, as DNA: TGTGCCAGCAGCCCCCCGACTACCCAAGAGACCCAGTACTTC. Translating gives CASSPPTTQETQYF.

V gene TRBV7-2 combines with J gene TRBJ2-3; D is unresolved. This CDR3 is built from 16 residues. V dropped 1 base and J dropped 4 bases, with 15 bases sitting between them. Germline lookup yields CDR1 SGHTA and CDR2 FQGNSA. This CDR3 reads CASSLGANSLADTQYF. In nucleotides, the CDR3 is TGTGCCAGCAGCTTAGGGGCGAATTCACTCGCAGATACGCAGTATTTT.

This clonotype was seen a handful of times. The chain carries TRBV25-1 and TRBJ1-2; D may be TRBD1 (5 bases). This CDR3 is built from 12 residues. CDR1 and CDR2 from the germline V gene are MGHDK and SYGVNS. V dropped 4 bases and J dropped 3 bases, with 6 bases sitting between them. The CDR3 nucleotides are TGTGCCAGCAGTGCAGGGCACTATGGCTACACCTTC. Translating it yields CASSAGHYGYTF.

This clonotype was counted at least ten times. J is TRBJ2-5 and V is TRBV12-3 or TRBV12-4; D is perhaps TRBD2 (7 bases). The CDR3 is 14 amino acids. With 5 bases removed from V and 5 bases from J, the gap between germline ends came to 15 bases. The CDR3 coding sequence is TGTGCCAGCAGTCCGACGGGGGGCCGGGAGACCCAGTACTTC. Translated: CASSPTGGRETQYF.

The chain employs TRBV7-8 and TRBJ2-3; 7 bases are a match to TRBD2. Germline CDR1 and CDR2: SGHVS and FQNEAQ. V shed 1 base and J 2 bases; nucleotides not matched to a gene: 9. The CDR3 loop spans 17 amino acids. The CDR3 nucleotides read TGTGCCAGCAGCTTAGACGTTCGGGGGGACCACACAGATACGCAGTATTTT. Translated, it gives CASSLDVRGDHTDTQYF.

V is TRBV28 and J is TRBJ2-7; D gene ambiguous. The germline gives CDR1 MDHEN, CDR2 SYDVKM. Deletions cut 4 bases from V and 3 bases from J, with 10 bases between. The CDR3 runs to 13 residues. Here the CDR3 DNA reads TGTGCCAGCAGTTCCCCCTATGGCTACGAGCAGTACTTC. Its translation is CASSSPYGYEQYF.

V gene TRBV27 combines with J gene TRBJ2-7, with TRBD2 identical over 15 bases. The V gene's germline CDR1 is MNHEY and CDR2 SMNVEV (reference sequence). This CDR3 is 20 amino acids long. The trim removed 5 bases at V and 9 bases at J, leaving 23 bases unmatched. The CDR3 spells CASSPSRGLAGGPVRGPQYF. CDR3 nucleotides: TGTGCCAGCAGTCCTAGCCGAGGACTAGCGGGGGGGCCGGTCAGAGGCCCGCAGTACTTC.

In this sample, this clonotype turned up many times. The rearrangement joins TRBV13 to TRBJ2-5; tentatively, D is TRBD1 (5 bases). The CDR3 has 14 amino acids. Germline CDR1 is PRHDT and CDR2 is FYEKMQ (reference sequence). V was cut by 3 bases and J by 2 bases, with 10 bases left in between. In nucleotides, the CDR3 is TGTGCCAGCAGCTTCCGACGGACACAAGAGACCCAGTACTTC. Amino acid sequence: CASSFRRTQETQYF.

In this sample, this clonotype turned up a few times. V gene TRBV7-2 combines with J gene TRBJ1-2; 8 nucleotides line up with TRBD1. The CDR3 covers 14 residues. V dropped 1 base and J dropped 8; count of bases not matched to a gene: 6. Germline V lookup: CDR1 SGHTA, CDR2 FQGNSA. The CDR3 sequence is CASSLGRGPRGYTF. Here the CDR3 DNA reads TGTGCCAGCAGCTTAGGCAGGGGGCCTCGAGGCTACACCTTC.